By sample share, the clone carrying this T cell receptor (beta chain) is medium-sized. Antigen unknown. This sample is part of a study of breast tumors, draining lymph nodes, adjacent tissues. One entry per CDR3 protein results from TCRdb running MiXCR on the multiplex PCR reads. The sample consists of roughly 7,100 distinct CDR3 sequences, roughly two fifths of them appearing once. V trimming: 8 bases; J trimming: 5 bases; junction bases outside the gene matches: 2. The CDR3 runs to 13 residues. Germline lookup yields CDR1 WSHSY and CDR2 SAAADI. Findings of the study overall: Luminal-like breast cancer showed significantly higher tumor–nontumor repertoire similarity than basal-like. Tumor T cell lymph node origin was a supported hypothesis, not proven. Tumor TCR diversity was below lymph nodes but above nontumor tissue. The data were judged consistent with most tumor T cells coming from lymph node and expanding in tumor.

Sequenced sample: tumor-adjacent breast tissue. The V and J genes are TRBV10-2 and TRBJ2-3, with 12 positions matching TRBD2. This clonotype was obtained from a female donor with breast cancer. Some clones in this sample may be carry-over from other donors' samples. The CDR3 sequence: CASLTSGGDTQYF. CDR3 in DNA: TGCGCCAGCCTGACTAGCGGGGGAGATACGCAGTATTTT.